These T cell receptor beta chains were read from a single sample in a study of blood T cell repertoires in COVID-19. This table comes from immunoSEQ multiplex PCR, and its TCRdb copy is limited to in-frame clones, with some not included. The table records around 150,000 clones, about four fifths of them present only once. Sequencing used peripheral blood. The receptor source for this set is a woman older than 75 in a cohort sampled during active or convalescent COVID-19. Each CDR3 is given with its conserved first and last residue. A D gene is named only where the DNA matches it firmly. Some rows mark clone size as missing; the rest say once, few, many or name a class of expanded clone.

D: TRBD1
V: TRBV28
length: 15
J: TRBJ1-6
size: -
CDR3: CASTPRDRENSPLHF
DNA: TGTGCCAGCACCCCCCGGGACAGGGAAAATTCACCCCTCCACTTT

D: TRBD1
V: TRBV7-2
length: 16
J: TRBJ2-1
size: -
CDR3: CASFLIGTGASNEQFF
DNA: TGTGCCAGCTTCCTGATTGGGACAGGGGCCTCTAATGAGCAGTTCTTC

D: TRBD2
V: TRBV5-4
length: 14
J: TRBJ2-5
size: -
CDR3: CASSLLAGGETQYF
DNA: TGTGCCAGCAGCTTGTTGGCGGGGGGGGAGACCCAGTACTTC

D: -
V: TRBV6-5
length: 14
J: TRBJ1-6
size: -
CDR3: CASRTAQNNSPLHF
DNA: TGTGCCAGCAGGACAGCACAGAATAATTCACCCCTCCACTTT

D: -
V: TRBV16
length: 14
J: TRBJ1-1
size: once
CDR3: CASSLGRGSTEAFF
DNA: TGTGCCAGCAGCCTCGGACGGGGGTCGACTGAAGCTTTCTTT

D: -
V: TRBV6-5
length: 13
J: TRBJ1-6
size: -
CDR3: CASSSGLNSPLHF
DNA: TGTGCCAGCAGTTCAGGGTTGAATTCACCCCTCCACTTT

D: TRBD1
V: TRBV27
length: 19
J: TRBJ2-4
size: -
CDR3: CASNLGQGAPRMVENIQYF
DNA: TGTGCCAGCAATCTGGGACAGGGGGCCCCAAGGATGGTTGAAAACATTCAGTACTTC

D: -
V: TRBV19
length: 12
J: TRBJ2-1
size: -
CDR3: CASSQVYNEQFF
DNA: TGTGCCAGTAGCCAGGTTTACAATGAGCAGTTCTTC

D: TRBD1
V: TRBV15
length: 18
J: TRBJ1-2
size: -
CDR3: CATSRDPTPTGGNYGYTF
DNA: TGTGCCACCAGCAGAGATCCAACCCCGACAGGGGGTAACTATGGCTACACCTTC

D: TRBD1
V: TRBV6-1
length: 15
J: TRBJ1-5
size: -
CDR3: CASSERQGINQPQHF
DNA: TGTGCCAGCAGTGAAAGACAGGGAATCAATCAGCCCCAGCATTTT

D: -
V: TRBV7-9
length: 14
J: TRBJ1-4
size: -
CDR3: CASSLGSTNEKLFF
DNA: TGTGCCAGCAGCCTCGGGTCTACTAATGAAAAACTGTTTTTT

D: TRBD1
V: TRBV5-1
length: 14
J: TRBJ2-2
size: few
CDR3: CASSWGQGTGELFF
DNA: TGCGCCAGCAGCTGGGGACAGGGCACCGGGGAGCTGTTTTTT

D: TRBD1
V: TRBV10-3
length: 15
J: TRBJ2-7
size: -
CDR3: CAMSGQAAISYEQYF
DNA: TGTGCCATGAGCGGACAGGCCGCTATCTCCTACGAGCAGTACTTC

D: TRBD1
V: TRBV19
length: 13
J: TRBJ1-2
size: -
CDR3: CASADRGMRGYTF
DNA: TGTGCCAGCGCAGACAGGGGAATGCGTGGCTACACCTTC

D: TRBD1
V: TRBV6-2/TRBV6-3
length: 19
J: TRBJ2-3
size: -
CDR3: CASSYSDRGRWASTDTQYF
DNA: TGTGCCAGCAGTTACTCTGACAGGGGGCGGTGGGCTAGCACAGATACGCAGTATTTT

D: -
V: TRBV4-3
length: 17
J: TRBJ1-2
size: -
CDR3: CASSQVLRGTAGYGYTF
DNA: TGCGCCAGCAGCCAAGTACTTAGGGGAACGGCCGGCTATGGCTACACCTTC

D: -
V: TRBV6-6
length: 12
J: TRBJ1-2
size: once
CDR3: CASRSGSYGYTF
DNA: TGTGCCAGCCGGTCCGGGAGCTATGGCTACACCTTC

D: -
V: TRBV2
length: 14
J: TRBJ2-1
size: once
CDR3: CASSRLGGNDEQFF
DNA: TGTGCCAGCAGTCGCCTTGGGGGGAACGATGAGCAGTTCTTC

D: TRBD1
V: TRBV4-1
length: 16
J: TRBJ1-2
size: -
CDR3: CASSQEVGTDFYGYTF
DNA: TGCGCCAGCAGCCAAGAGGTAGGGACAGATTTCTATGGCTACACCTTC

D: TRBD1
V: TRBV7-8
length: 23
J: TRBJ2-3
size: -
CDR3: CASSPLDEPRWAGGYDGSDTQYF
DNA: TGTGCCAGCAGCCCCTTAGACGAACCACGATGGGCAGGGGGCTATGACGGGTCGGATACGCAGTATTTT

D: -
V: TRBV4-3
length: 17
J: TRBJ2-6
size: -
CDR3: CASSPGRRSSGANVLTF
DNA: TGCGCCAGCAGCCCGGGGAGACGGAGCTCTGGGGCCAACGTCCTGACTTTC

D: TRBD2
V: TRBV5-4
length: 16
J: TRBJ2-3
size: once
CDR3: CASSLGGAGGQDTQYF
DNA: TGTGCCAGCAGCTTGGGCGGAGCGGGGGGTCAAGATACGCAGTATTTT

D: TRBD2
V: TRBV11-3
length: 16
J: TRBJ2-1
size: -
CDR3: CASSLAAGGTYNEQFF
DNA: TGTGCCAGCAGCTTAGCTGCGGGGGGCACCTACAATGAGCAGTTCTTC

D: -
V: TRBV24-1
length: 16
J: TRBJ2-5
size: -
CDR3: CATSDPGHGEQETQYF
DNA: TGTGCCACCAGTGACCCGGGACACGGTGAACAAGAGACCCAGTACTTC

D: -
V: TRBV7-9
length: 14
J: TRBJ2-5
size: -
CDR3: CASSSLQGRETQYF
DNA: TGTGCCAGCAGCTCCCTGCAGGGTAGGGAGACCCAGTACTTC

D: -
V: TRBV6-5
length: 11
J: TRBJ2-7
size: -
CDR3: CASSNAGEQYF
DNA: TGTGCCAGCAGTAACGCGGGTGAGCAGTACTTC

D: TRBD1
V: TRBV7-2
length: 12
J: TRBJ1-1
size: -
CDR3: CASSRDRGQAFF
DNA: TGTGCCAGCAGCCGCGACAGGGGGCAAGCTTTCTTT

D: -
V: TRBV23-1
length: 15
J: TRBJ1-5
size: few
CDR3: CASSQSWRRDQPQHF
DNA: TGCGCCAGCAGTCAATCATGGCGGAGAGATCAGCCCCAGCATTTT

D: TRBD1
V: TRBV6-6
length: 13
J: TRBJ1-3
size: -
CDR3: CASSSAGGTTIYF
DNA: TGTGCCAGCAGTTCGGCAGGGGGGACCACCATATATTTT

D: -
V: TRBV2
length: 11
J: TRBJ2-5
size: -
CDR3: CASSVQETQYF
DNA: TGTGCCAGCAGCGTTCAAGAGACCCAGTACTTC

D: -
V: TRBV7-2
length: 15
J: TRBJ2-3
size: -
CDR3: CASSLRDSTPGTQYF
DNA: TGTGCCAGCAGCTTACGAGATTCTACCCCGGGAACGCAGTATTTT

D: -
V: TRBV30
length: 12
J: TRBJ2-7
size: -
CDR3: CAWSVHAYEQYF
DNA: TGTGCCTGGAGTGTACACGCCTACGAGCAGTACTTC

D: -
V: TRBV29-1
length: 12
J: TRBJ1-1
size: few
CDR3: CSVERQNTEAFF
DNA: TGCAGCGTTGAGAGGCAGAACACTGAAGCTTTCTTT

D: TRBD1
V: TRBV10-1
length: 15
J: TRBJ1-1
size: -
CDR3: CASSQRISGDSEAFF
DNA: TGCGCCAGCAGCCAACGCATATCGGGGGACAGTGAAGCTTTCTTT

D: TRBD1
V: TRBV11-1
length: 16
J: TRBJ2-1
size: -
CDR3: CASSLVLGQGSDEQFF
DNA: TGTGCCAGCAGCTTAGTGTTGGGACAGGGGTCGGATGAGCAGTTCTTC

D: -
V: TRBV30
length: 14
J: TRBJ1-2
size: -
CDR3: CAWSVQGRGDGYTF
DNA: TGTGCCTGGAGTGTACAGGGCAGGGGAGATGGCTACACCTTC

D: TRBD1
V: TRBV7-7
length: 16
J: TRBJ1-1
size: -
CDR3: CASSLKRDRGNTEAFF
DNA: TGTGCTAGCAGCCTTAAAAGGGACAGGGGGAACACTGAAGCTTTCTTT

D: TRBD1
V: TRBV19
length: 14
J: TRBJ1-1
size: -
CDR3: CASRDREMNTEAFF
DNA: TGTGCCAGTAGAGACAGGGAAATGAACACTGAAGCTTTCTTT

D: TRBD2
V: TRBV7-8
length: 16
J: TRBJ2-5
size: -
CDR3: CASSNRLAGGEETQYF
DNA: TGTGCCAGCAGCAACCGTCTAGCGGGGGGGGAAGAGACCCAGTACTTC

D: -
V: TRBV6-2/TRBV6-3
length: 12
J: TRBJ1-1
size: -
CDR3: CASSWSRDEAFF
DNA: TGTGCCAGCAGTTGGTCCCGAGATGAAGCTTTCTTT

D: -
V: TRBV15
length: 15
J: TRBJ1-1
size: -
CDR3: CATSRTKGKSTEAFF
DNA: TGTGCCACCAGCAGAACTAAGGGGAAATCTACTGAAGCTTTCTTT

D: -
V: TRBV12-3/TRBV12-4
length: 11
J: TRBJ2-1
size: -
CDR3: CASSPGNEQFF
DNA: TGTGCCAGCAGTCCAGGCAATGAGCAGTTCTTC

D: -
V: TRBV4-2
length: 15
J: TRBJ1-4
size: few
CDR3: CASSQVYGTNEKLFF
DNA: TGTGCCAGCAGCCAAGTTTACGGGACTAATGAAAAACTGTTTTTT

D: TRBD1
V: TRBV4-1
length: 17
J: TRBJ1-4
size: -
CDR3: CASSQGNRGQVHEKLFF
DNA: TGCGCCAGCAGCCAAGGGAACAGGGGGCAAGTTCATGAAAAACTGTTTTTT

D: -
V: TRBV5-1
length: 14
J: TRBJ1-4
size: -
CDR3: CASSPGQNNEKLFF
DNA: TGCGCCAGCAGCCCGGGACAAAATAATGAAAAACTGTTTTTT